This entry lists 10 T cell receptor beta chains sequenced from one sample in a study of blood T cell repertoires in COVID-19. TCRdb keeps only in-frame clones here, not all; method: immunoSEQ multiplex PCR. The data hold 200,000 to 250,000 clones, with approximately 86% observed a single time. Sequencing was done on a sample of peripheral blood. These TCRs come from a man aged 55-75 years with acute or convalescent COVID-19.

The chain couples TRBV19 to TRBJ2-2; TRBD2 aligns across 10 bases. After removal of 10 bases from V and 5 bases from J, the junction contained 4 bases not matched to a gene. Germline loops: CDR1 LNHDA, CDR2 SQIVND (reference sequence). This CDR3 is built from 13 residues. CDR3 nucleotide sequence: TGTGCCACCAAGCGGGGGGGGACCGGGGAGCTGTTTTTT. Amino acid sequence: CATKRGGTGELFF.

The rearrangement uses TRBV5-5 and TRBJ2-7; 8 nucleotides line up with TRBD2. The CDR3 has 13 amino acids. The junction had 2 bases not matched to a gene; V was cut back by 3 bases and J by 3 bases. Germline V gene lookup returns CDR1 SGHKS and CDR2 YYEKEE (reference sequence). CDR3 loop: CASSSGGGYEQYF. The CDR3 DNA follows: TGTGCCAGCAGCTCGGGAGGGGGCTACGAGCAGTACTTC. Complete variable domain (other parts from reference TRBV5-5 and TRBJ2-7): DAGVTQSPTHLIKTRGQQVTLRCSPISGHKSVSWYQQVLGQGPQFIFQYYEKEERGRGNFPDRFSARQFPNYSSELNVNALLLGDSALYLCASSSGGGYEQYFGPGTRLTVT.

DNA for the CDR3: TGTGCCAGCAGTTACGGTCGGGGGGGAAACACCGGGGAGCTGTTTTTT. The encoded protein is CASSYGRGGNTGELFF. V usage is TRBV6-5 and J usage is TRBJ2-2; 8 bases agree with TRBD2. Germline CDR1 is MNHEY and CDR2 is SVGAGI. The CDR3 consists of 16 residues. V lost 2 bases and J lost 2; bases outside the gene matches: 4.

The V and J genes are TRBV7-3 and TRBJ2-2; 9 bases map to TRBD2. V lost 0 bases to trimming and J lost 6 bases; unmatched junction nucleotides: 17. Germline loops: CDR1 SGHTA, CDR2 FQGTGA. The length of the CDR3 is 20 residues. The DNA of the CDR3 is TGTGCCAGCAGCTTAACACCGGGAACCATAGCGGGGGTGACGGCCGGGGAGCTGTTTTTT. This encodes CASSLTPGTIAGVTAGELFF.

The J gene is TRBJ2-5, the V gene TRBV5-1; 8 bases match TRBD1. V lost 0 bases to trimming and J lost 2 bases; unmatched junction nucleotides: 6. Germline CDR1 SGHRS, CDR2 YFSETQ. The CDR3 sequence is 16 residues long. The CDR3 protein is CASSLETQGAQETQYF. As DNA, the CDR3 is TGCGCCAGCAGCTTGGAAACTCAGGGGGCACAAGAGACCCAGTACTTC.

In DNA, the CDR3 is TGTGCCAGTAGTATCCTCGGCACAGCTAGCAATCAGCCCCAGCATTTT. Translated, it gives CASSILGTASNQPQHF. This chain connects TRBV19 to TRBJ1-5; no reliable D call. Trimming cost V 3 bases and J 0 bases, with 12 bases left between them. In germline, CDR1 is LNHDA, CDR2 SQIVND (reference sequence). There are 16 residues in the CDR3.

V usage is TRBV4-1 and J usage is TRBJ2-4, with TRBD1 as a possible D gene (6 bases). V dropped 1 base and J dropped 7 bases, with 14 bases sitting between them. The CDR3 sequence is 15 residues long. Germline V gene data show CDR1 as MGHRA and CDR2 as YSYEKL. In DNA form, the CDR3 reads TGCGCCAGCAGCCAAGGAAGGGGGAATTCCAACATTCAGTACTTC. It translates to CASSQGRGNSNIQYF.

This clone was counted a single time. The rearrangement joins TRBV27 to TRBJ2-7; 13 nucleotides align to TRBD2. The V and J ends lost 6 bases and 4 bases, in that order; junction bases with no gene match: 15. The CDR3 runs 18 residues. Germline CDR1 MNHEY, CDR2 SMNVEV (reference sequence). The CDR3 sequence is CASSPRTSGGGGEYEQYF. CDR3 nucleotide sequence: TGTGCCAGCAGCCCTCGGACTAGCGGGGGTGGGGGAGAGTACGAGCAGTACTTC.

The chain is built from TRBV5-3 and TRBJ1-3; 8 bases line up with TRBD1. TRBV5-3 is classed as an ORF, of uncertain function. The CDR3 spans 14 residues. The J segment lost 4 bases and the V segment lost 6 bases, leaving 6 bases of the junction unmatched. The CDR3 loop is CARTVGQGGNTIYF. CDR3 in DNA: TGTGCCAGAACCGTCGGACAGGGAGGAAACACCATATATTTT.

V and J are TRBV27 and TRBJ2-3; 10 bases map to TRBD2. Germline loops: CDR1 MNHEY, CDR2 SMNVEV (reference sequence). After removal of 5 bases from V and 3 bases from J, the junction contained 8 bases not matched to a gene. CDR3 size: 16 residues. The CDR3 region has the DNA TGTGCCAGCAGTCCCACAGCGGGGGGGCCGACAGATACGCAGTATTTT. It translates to CASSPTAGGPTDTQYF.